This T cell receptor (beta chain) originates from a study of CD8+ T cells in alopecia areata. Study-wide context: Patients received oral tofacitinib, 5 to 10 mg twice daily, for moderate-to-severe alopecia areata. Findings and caveats of the study: Scalp sequencing also captures normal skin's resident alphabeta T cells. Patients showed less clear TCR sequence sharing than mice, possibly partly because of HLA diversity.

On this clone itself: Its specificity is not known.

Germline loops: CDR1 SNHLY, CDR2 FYNNEI. The CDR3 covers 13 residues. Trimming left V 5 bases short and J 6 bases short, with 10 bases between. Isolated RNA was reverse transcribed into cDNA used as the sequencing template. Method: immunoSEQ multiplex PCR; TCRdb's copy keeps in-frame clones and lacks some. Seen here are 170,000 or so clones, roughly 60% observed once, and the top ten hold approximately 1.7%. This TCR derives from a human donor with alopecia areata. V is TRBV2 and J is TRBJ2-2; D not certain. The sample was CD4+ T cells sorted from blood, taken at week 0. The CDR3 bases are TGTGCCAGCAGTCGAGACGGCGCCGGGGAGCTGTTTTTT. This gives the protein CASSRDGAGELFF.